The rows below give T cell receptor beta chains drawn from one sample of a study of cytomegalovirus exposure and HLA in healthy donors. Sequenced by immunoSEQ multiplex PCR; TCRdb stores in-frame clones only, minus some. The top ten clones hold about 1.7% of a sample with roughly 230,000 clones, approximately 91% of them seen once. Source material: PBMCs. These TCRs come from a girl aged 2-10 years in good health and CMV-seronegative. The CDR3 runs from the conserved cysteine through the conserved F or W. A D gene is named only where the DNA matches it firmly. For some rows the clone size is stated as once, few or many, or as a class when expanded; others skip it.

TGTGCCAGCAGCTTCCTCCGAAGGACAGGGACGGTTGAGCAGTTCTTC CASSFLRRTGTVEQFF TRBV7-2 TRBD1 TRBJ2-1 NA
TGTGCCAGCCGGCTAGGCACAGATACGCAGTATTTT CASRLGTDTQYF TRBV6-5 NA TRBJ2-3 NA
TGTGCCAGCAGTGAGACTAGCGGTTTCTCCTACAATGAGCAGTTCTTC CASSETSGFSYNEQFF TRBV2 TRBD2 TRBJ2-1 NA
TGTGCCTGGAAGGGCGGAGCGGGGGTTTATGAGCAGTTCTTC CAWKGGAGVYEQFF TRBV30 TRBD2 TRBJ2-1 NA
TGTGCCAGCAGTAAGGGATCGACAGCCGTGGCAGATACGCAGTATTTT CASSKGSTAVADTQYF TRBV27 NA TRBJ2-3 NA
TGTGCCAGCAGTGAAATTGGACAGGGGGCCACCGGGGAGCTGTTTTTT CASSEIGQGATGELFF TRBV6-1 TRBD1 TRBJ2-2 NA
TGTGCCAGCAACCTGGGGGGGTGGAACACTGAAGCTTTCTTT CASNLGGWNTEAFF TRBV6-5 NA TRBJ1-1 once
TGTGCCACCAGCAGCTACCCTGGCTATGGCTACACCTTC CATSSYPGYGYTF TRBV15 NA TRBJ1-2 NA
TGTGCCAGCAGCTTCCGGACAGGGGTATCCACCGGGGAGCTGTTTTTT CASSFRTGVSTGELFF TRBV11-3 TRBD1 TRBJ2-2 NA
TGTGCCAGCAGCTCCAGTCGAGATACGCAGTATTTT CASSSSRDTQYF TRBV11-2 NA TRBJ2-3 NA
TGTGCTAGTGAGGACAGGGGGCAGACGAACACCGGGGAGCTGTTTTTT CASEDRGQTNTGELFF TRBV12-5 TRBD1 TRBJ2-2 NA
TGTGCCAGCAGCTTGGCCTTGTCGACTACACACCAAGAGACCCAGTACTTC CASSLALSTTHQETQYF TRBV5-6 NA TRBJ2-5 NA
TGTGCCAGCAGTGAAGCGCTCCGGGGGGGCTACACCTTC CASSEALRGGYTF TRBV6-1 NA TRBJ1-2 NA
TGTGCCAGCAGGCCTCTAGCGGGGGGATCCTACGAGCAGTACTTC CASRPLAGGSYEQYF TRBV2 TRBD2 TRBJ2-7 once
TGTGCCAGCTTTGACAGGGGTTACAATCAGCCCCAGCATTTT CASFDRGYNQPQHF TRBV28 TRBD1 TRBJ1-5 NA
TGCAGCGTTGCCCCCTCTCAGTACGAGCAGTACTTC CSVAPSQYEQYF TRBV29-1 NA TRBJ2-7 NA
TGTGCCAGCAAGTCCGGTAATCAGCCCCAGCATTTT CASKSGNQPQHF TRBV6-1 NA TRBJ1-5 NA
TGTGCCAGCAGTTACGGACAGGGAGTGGGCACCGGGGAGCTGTTTTTT CASSYGQGVGTGELFF TRBV6-6 TRBD1 TRBJ2-2 NA
TGTGCCAGTAGTATCCCGGGACAGGCCTCTGAAAAACTGTTTTTT CASSIPGQASEKLFF TRBV19 TRBD1 TRBJ1-4 NA
TGTGCCAGTAGTATCGGACTAGCGGGGGACTCCTACGAGCAGTACTTC CASSIGLAGDSYEQYF TRBV19 TRBD2 TRBJ2-7 NA
TGTGCCAGCAGCTTGGTCGGACAGGGAATATACGAGCAGTACTTC CASSLVGQGIYEQYF TRBV5-4 TRBD1 TRBJ2-7 NA
TGTGCCAGCAGTTCGTTAGCGGGGGGGCCTGAGCAGTTCTTC CASSSLAGGPEQFF TRBV6-6 TRBD2 TRBJ2-1 NA
TGTGCCAGCAGCTTAGGAGCGGCGAACACTGAAGCTTTCTTT CASSLGAANTEAFF TRBV5-6 NA TRBJ1-1 NA
TGTGCCAGTAGTATCCATCCGGGACAGGGAAACACTGAAGCTTTCTTT CASSIHPGQGNTEAFF TRBV19 TRBD1 TRBJ1-1 NA
TGCAGCGTTGAGTGGACTAGCGGGAGCCGGGCCCAAGAGACCCAGTACTTC CSVEWTSGSRAQETQYF TRBV29-1 TRBD2 TRBJ2-5 once
TGTGCCAGCAGCTTGGCCGGGACTAGCGGGCCCTACGAGCAGTACTTC CASSLAGTSGPYEQYF TRBV7-2 TRBD2 TRBJ2-7 once
TGTGCCAGCAGCCCCCCCCAGCGGGGGCGAAACTACGAGCAGTACTTC CASSPPQRGRNYEQYF TRBV28 TRBD2 TRBJ2-7 NA